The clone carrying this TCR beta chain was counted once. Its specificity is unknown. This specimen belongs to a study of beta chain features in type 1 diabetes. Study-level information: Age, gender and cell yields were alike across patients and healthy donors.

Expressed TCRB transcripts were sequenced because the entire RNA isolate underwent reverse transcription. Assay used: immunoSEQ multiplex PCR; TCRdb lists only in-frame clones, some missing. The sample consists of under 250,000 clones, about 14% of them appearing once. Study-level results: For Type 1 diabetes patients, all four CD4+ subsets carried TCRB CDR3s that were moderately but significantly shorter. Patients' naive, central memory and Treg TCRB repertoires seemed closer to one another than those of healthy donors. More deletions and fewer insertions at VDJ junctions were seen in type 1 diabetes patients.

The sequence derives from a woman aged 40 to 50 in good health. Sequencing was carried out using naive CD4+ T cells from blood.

The CDR3 DNA reads as TGCGCCAGCAGCCCCCGGGAGGGGGGCTACGAGCAGTACTTC. Amino acid sequence: CASSPREGGYEQYF. The gene calls are TRBV5-1 and TRBJ2-7, with 8 bases fitting TRBD2. Germline assignment: CDR1 SGHRS and CDR2 YFSETQ. The trim removed 4 bases at V and 3 bases at J, leaving 6 bases unmatched. This CDR3 is built from 14 residues.